The rows below give T cell receptor beta chains drawn from one sample of a study of beta chain features in type 1 diabetes. Assay: immunoSEQ multiplex PCR; the TCRdb copy retains only in-frame clones and omits some. The data contain 250,000 to 300,000 clones, roughly 24% of them seen just once; the ten biggest clones take up 0.012%. The specimen sequenced was naive CD4+ T cells from blood. These TCRs come from a woman in her twenties or thirties with type 1 diabetes. Both conserved end residues are trimmed from each CDR3. Fields, in order: J gene, V gene, CDR3 protein.

j_gene: TRBJ2-7; v_gene: TRBV7-9; CDR3aa: ASSLNSYEQY
j_gene: TRBJ2-1; v_gene: TRBV20-1; CDR3aa: SASQGGEQF
j_gene: TRBJ2-1; v_gene: TRBV5-4; CDR3aa: ASSLVAHVSYNEQF
j_gene: TRBJ1-5; v_gene: TRBV2; CDR3aa: ASGVSNQPQH
j_gene: TRBJ1-3; v_gene: TRBV19; CDR3aa: ASSIFPTGAGNTIY
j_gene: TRBJ2-5; v_gene: TRBV6-1; CDR3aa: ASSRPGQGRETQY
j_gene: TRBJ2-7; v_gene: TRBV29-1; CDR3aa: SVVSGTGLGEQY
j_gene: TRBJ2-1; v_gene: TRBV5-4; CDR3aa: ASRPGTPYNEQF
j_gene: TRBJ2-1; v_gene: TRBV9; CDR3aa: ASSYRGNEQF
j_gene: TRBJ1-2; v_gene: TRBV20-1; CDR3aa: SEGQDVGYT
j_gene: TRBJ1-4; v_gene: TRBV29-1; CDR3aa: SVGPTGRNEKLF
j_gene: TRBJ2-7; v_gene: TRBV19; CDR3aa: ASSISEGRSYEQY
j_gene: TRBJ2-5; v_gene: TRBV2; CDR3aa: ASSPGETVVAQY
j_gene: TRBJ2-3; v_gene: TRBV5-1; CDR3aa: ASSLEREAHTQY
j_gene: TRBJ2-1; v_gene: TRBV9; CDR3aa: ASSVPGTSGPLSSYNEQF
j_gene: TRBJ1-2; v_gene: TRBV27; CDR3aa: ASSFRGSNYGYT
j_gene: TRBJ2-3; v_gene: TRBV7-3; CDR3aa: ASSLLAGTDTQY
j_gene: TRBJ2-7; v_gene: TRBV5-1; CDR3aa: ASSLSDREEQY
j_gene: TRBJ1-2; v_gene: TRBV11-2; CDR3aa: ASSSIRDYGYT
j_gene: TRBJ1-4; v_gene: TRBV9; CDR3aa: ASSWGTANEKLF
j_gene: TRBJ2-4; v_gene: TRBV5-1; CDR3aa: ASSLEQVSIQY
j_gene: TRBJ2-7; v_gene: TRBV6-4; CDR3aa: ASAVPFYEQY
j_gene: TRBJ2-7; v_gene: TRBV10-3; CDR3aa: AIRPGLAGFEQY
j_gene: TRBJ2-7; v_gene: TRBV6-5; CDR3aa: ASRIQGGEQY
j_gene: TRBJ2-3; v_gene: TRBV29-1; CDR3aa: SVKRLAETTDTQY
j_gene: TRBJ1-1; v_gene: TRBV7-9; CDR3aa: ASSARVMNTEAF
j_gene: TRBJ2-7; v_gene: TRBV19; CDR3aa: ASSIGTSGGYEQY
j_gene: TRBJ2-5; v_gene: TRBV6-1; CDR3aa: ASSEGSGGETQY
j_gene: TRBJ1-2; v_gene: TRBV30; CDR3aa: AWSSSGTEPGWGYT
j_gene: TRBJ2-1; v_gene: TRBV28; CDR3aa: ASSTRGATYYNEQF
j_gene: TRBJ1-2; v_gene: TRBV9; CDR3aa: ASSVMTGSSYGYT
j_gene: TRBJ2-7; v_gene: TRBV6-5; CDR3aa: ASSRTSGSYEQY
j_gene: TRBJ2-5; v_gene: TRBV14; CDR3aa: ASSLAGAETQY
j_gene: TRBJ2-6; v_gene: TRBV4-1; CDR3aa: ASSLSGANVLT
j_gene: TRBJ2-1; v_gene: TRBV7-2; CDR3aa: ASSLAPSGSYNEQF
j_gene: TRBJ2-7; v_gene: TRBV6-5; CDR3aa: ASSYSHGQGHEQY
j_gene: TRBJ1-1; v_gene: TRBV7-2; CDR3aa: ASSLAGAANTEAF
j_gene: TRBJ1-5; v_gene: TRBV7-2; CDR3aa: ASSLDARNQPQH
j_gene: TRBJ1-5; v_gene: TRBV18; CDR3aa: AKGVDDSNQPQH
j_gene: TRBJ2-2; v_gene: TRBV2; CDR3aa: ASSGEGTGGFGELF
j_gene: TRBJ2-5; v_gene: TRBV28; CDR3aa: ASSTPLGGETQY
j_gene: TRBJ2-5; v_gene: TRBV2; CDR3aa: ASSEQGGDETQY
j_gene: TRBJ2-2; v_gene: TRBV18; CDR3aa: ASSPRAVNTGELF
j_gene: TRBJ1-1; v_gene: TRBV7-9; CDR3aa: ASSHTGSSTEAF
j_gene: TRBJ2-5; v_gene: TRBV29-1; CDR3aa: SVDSGNQETQY
j_gene: TRBJ2-1; v_gene: TRBV19; CDR3aa: ASSLYNEQF
j_gene: TRBJ1-5; v_gene: TRBV7-9; CDR3aa: ASSLSGHNQPQH
j_gene: TRBJ1-5; v_gene: TRBV29-1; CDR3aa: SVGQGRNQPQH
j_gene: TRBJ2-5; v_gene: TRBV7-9; CDR3aa: ASSRTGEETQY
j_gene: TRBJ2-2; v_gene: TRBV7-2; CDR3aa: ASSWTSGSTGGELF